Reported below is one T cell receptor (beta chain). As yet, its antigen is unknown. Per germline, CDR1 MGHRA and CDR2 YSYEKL. V shed 3 bases, J shed 4 bases, and the junction held 4 bases outside the gene matches. The CDR3 has 15 amino acids. The investigators collected lesional scalp punch biopsies and peripheral blood from alopecia areata patients. cDNA serving as the sequencing template came from extracted, reverse transcribed RNA. Some clones are missing from TCRdb's copy, which holds only in-frame ones; the method was immunoSEQ multiplex PCR. Found here are about 180,000 clones, about 66% of them singletons; the top ten hold roughly an eighth. The sample originates from a study of CD8+ T cells in alopecia areata. Across the study: Twice a day, 5 to 10 mg of oral tofacitinib was administered to treated patients. Findings and caveats of the study: Lesional scalp displayed greater clonality than normal scalp, most notably in alopecia totalis/universalis.

Sequencing was performed on CD8+ T cells sorted from blood, taken at week 0. This receptor was identified in a human donor with alopecia areata. V is TRBV4-1 and J is TRBJ1-5, with 9 bases that match TRBD1. CDR3 region: CASSHTDRGNQPQHF. CDR3 sequence (DNA): TGCGCCAGCAGCCACACGGACAGGGGAAATCAGCCCCAGCATTTT.